This TCR beta chain was identified in a study of neurological immune-mediated disorders. General observations from the study: HTLV-1-associated myelopathy showed the most TCR clonal expansion; multiple sclerosis the least, below healthy controls. No expanded-clone CDR3 amino acid sequence recurred across subjects, suggesting private TCR-beta repertoires.

From the 5' RACE reads, TCRdb called clonotypes with MiXCR, one entry per CDR3 protein. The sample lists 75,000 to 95,000 distinct CDR3 sequences; approximately 17% were seen once. The V segment lost 8 bases and the J segment 1 base; nucleotides outside the gene matches: 6. The CDR3 contains 14 residues. Germline V gene data show CDR1 as MNHEY and CDR2 as SVGAGI. This clonotype was counted many times. No antigen is known for it. The source material was PBMCs. The chain combines TRBV6-5 with TRBJ2-7, with 9 bases lining up with TRBD1. This clonotype originated in a woman aged 35 to 49 in good health. In nucleotides, the CDR3 is TGTGCCAGCCGTCGGGGACAGGGATCCTACGAGCAGTACGTC. Translated: CASRRGQGSYEQYV.